These 23 T cell receptor beta chains share one sample of origin, sequenced in a study of neoadjuvant nivolumab and ipilimumab in lung cancer. Only in-frame clones appear in the TCRdb table, and some are missing; sequencing was by immunoSEQ multiplex PCR. This sample has some 9,700 clones, with approximately 80% found just once. The specimen comprised tumor tissue, sampled after neoadjuvant nivolumab, alone or with ipilimumab, at or shortly before surgery. These receptors were taken from an adult with non-small cell lung cancer. Some clones in this sample may be carry-over from other donors' samples.

This chain joins TRBV7-2 and TRBJ1-3; D uncertain. V was shortened by 5 bases and J by 3 bases, with 17 bases between the two germline ends. The CDR3 is made up of 16 amino acids. Germline V gene sequence: CDR1 SGHTA, CDR2 FQGNSA. Here the CDR3 reads CASSGRTNSLGNTIYF. CDR3 coding DNA: TGTGCCAGCAGCGGACGGACTAACTCCCTTGGAAACACCATATATTTT. Complete variable domain (other parts from reference TRBV7-2 and TRBJ1-3): GAGVSQSPSNKVTEKGKDVELRCDPISGHTALYWYRQSLGQGLEFLIYFQGNSAPDKSGLPSDRFSAERTGGSVSTLTIQRTQQEDSAVYLCASSGRTNSLGNTIYFGEGSWLTVV.

The chain recombines TRBV5-1 with TRBJ2-7; no clear D. Looked up from germline, CDR1 is SGHRS and CDR2 is YFSETQ. With 4 bases removed from V and 0 bases from J, the gap between germline ends came to 5 bases. This CDR3 contains 12 residues. The DNA of the CDR3 is TGCGCCAGCAGCCCTAGCTCCTACGAGCAGTACTTC. This translates into CASSPSSYEQYF.

The CDR3 nucleotides are TGTGCCAGCAGTGAATACGAGACTTCGCCCTCCTACGAGCAGTACTTC. Protein product: CASSEYETSPSYEQYF. This chain connects TRBV6-1 to TRBJ2-7; no firm D call. Per germline, CDR1 MNHNS and CDR2 SASEGT. Trimming pared 2 bases from V and 0 bases from J, leaving 14 bases between. CDR3 length: 16 residues.

In this sample, this clone turned up a few times. The chain couples TRBV12-5 to TRBJ2-7; TRBD1 matches 7 bases. Germline-derived CDR1 and CDR2 are LGHNT and FRNRAP. The junction had 9 bases not matched to a gene; V was cut back by 4 bases and J by 3 bases. The CDR3 is made up of 15 amino acids. The CDR3 loop reads CASGYDRVGYYEQYF. As DNA, the CDR3 is TGTGCTAGTGGTTACGACAGGGTGGGATACTACGAGCAGTACTTC.

This clone rates as medium-sized (0.01 to 0.1%). The genes are TRBV6-5 and TRBJ1-5; 7 nucleotides align to TRBD1. Germline V gene data show CDR1 as MNHEY and CDR2 as SVGAGI. V lost 10 bases and J lost 2; bases outside the gene matches: 5. This CDR3 is 13 amino acids long. In DNA form, the CDR3 reads TGTGCCAACAAAGACAGGGGCAATCAGCCCCAGCATTTT. Its translation is CANKDRGNQPQHF.

This clone was counted between two and nine times. The V and J genes are TRBV25-1 and TRBJ1-2, with 12 bases matching TRBD1. CDR3 length: 12 residues. The junction had 1 base not matched to a gene; V was cut back by 6 bases and J by 8 bases. Germline values: CDR1 MGHDK, CDR2 SYGVNS. CDR3 coding DNA: TGTGCCAGCAGAGGGACAGGGGGCGGCTACACCTTC. Translation gives CASRGTGGGYTF.

V and J are TRBV14 and TRBJ2-1; the match to TRBD2 covers 9 bases. Losses at the gene ends were 4 bases for V and 6 bases for J; bases not matched to a gene: 7. CDR3 length: 15 residues. The V gene's germline CDR1 is SGHDN and CDR2 FVKESK. CDR3 protein: CASSPGTSRTNEQFF. The CDR3 DNA reads TGTGCCAGCAGCCCCGGGACTAGCCGTACCAATGAGCAGTTCTTC.

This chain connects TRBV27 to TRBJ2-1; 11 bases line up with TRBD2. The germline V gene has CDR1 MNHEY and CDR2 SMNVEV (reference sequence). CDR3 length: 16 amino acids. After removal of 1 base from V and 6 bases from J, the junction contained 5 bases not matched to a gene. The CDR3, as DNA: TGTGCCAGCAGTTTATTGGTAGCGGGAGGGATCAATGAGCAGTTCTTC. This gives the protein CASSLLVAGGINEQFF.

This clone was counted a few times. The chain carries TRBV13 and TRBJ1-2; D is possibly TRBD1 (6 bases). The CDR3 loop spans 17 amino acids. Deletions cut 0 bases from V and 4 bases from J, with 18 bases between. Germline assignment: CDR1 PRHDT and CDR2 FYEKMQ (reference sequence). CDR3 amino acids: CASSLGDRGAGIYGYTF. The CDR3 DNA sequence: TGTGCCAGCAGCTTAGGAGATAGGGGGGCCGGGATCTATGGCTACACCTTC.

The CDR3: CASNPKGTDTQYF. CDR3 bases: TGTGCCAGCAATCCAAAAGGCACAGATACGCAGTATTTT. V usage is TRBV6-1 and J usage is TRBJ2-3; D unresolved. Germline CDR1 is MNHNS and CDR2 is SASEGT. There are 13 residues in the CDR3. V lost 7 bases and J 1 base, leaving 9 bases between the germline ends.

The rearrangement uses TRBV7-9 and TRBJ1-1; tentatively, D is TRBD1 (5 bases). Germline values: CDR1 SEHNR, CDR2 FQNEAQ (reference sequence). The CDR3 totals 14 residues. V shed 2 bases and J shed 3 bases, with 10 bases lying between them. Written as DNA, the CDR3 is TGTGCCAGCAGCTTACCGCAGGGTCACACTGAAGCTTTCTTT. Translated: CASSLPQGHTEAFF.

The V call is TRBV6-6, the J call TRBJ1-5; D remains unclear. V was clipped by 7 bases and J by 5 bases, with 15 bases between them. The V gene's germline CDR1 is MNHNY and CDR2 SVGAGI (reference sequence). The length of the CDR3 is 14 residues. CDR3 in amino acids: CASTYTAADQPQHF. The CDR3 bases are TGTGCCAGCACATACACGGCAGCGGATCAGCCCCAGCATTTT.

This chain connects TRBV4-1 to TRBJ2-1, with 9 nucleotides matching TRBD2. The germline gives CDR1 MGHRA, CDR2 YSYEKL. The CDR3 contains 17 residues. The trim removed 0 bases at V and 2 bases at J, leaving 5 bases unmatched. CDR3 loop: CASSQDLASGAYNEQFF. As DNA, the CDR3 is TGCGCCAGCAGCCAAGACCTAGCTAGCGGGGCCTACAATGAGCAGTTCTTC.

The V call is TRBV18, the J call TRBJ2-7, with no clear D. V lost 2 bases and J 0 bases, leaving 11 bases between the germline ends. The CDR3 is made up of 15 amino acids. Germline V gene data show CDR1 as KGHSH and CDR2 as LQKENI. The CDR3 DNA reads as TGTGCCAGCTCACCAACAGCCGTAAGCTCCTACGAGCAGTACTTC. Its protein product is CASSPTAVSSYEQYF.

The rearrangement joins TRBV6-5 to TRBJ2-7; D assignment may be TRBD1 or TRBD2 (5 bases each). This CDR3 is built from 15 residues. Trimming cost V 5 bases and J 2 bases, with 16 bases left between them. Germline-derived CDR1 and CDR2 are MNHEY and SVGAGI. In DNA form, the CDR3 reads TGTGCCAGCAGTCCCGACTGGGTGGGGGCCTACGAGCAGTACTTC. Protein: CASSPDWVGAYEQYF.

This clone was counted once. V usage is TRBV6-5 and J usage is TRBJ1-6; D not resolved. CDR1 is MNHEY, CDR2 SVGAGI, per germline. This CDR3 has 15 amino acids. Between the trimmed V and J ends, which lost 3 bases and 7 bases, there was a span of 13 bases. The CDR3 loop is CASSYTTGSNSPLHF. CDR3 sequence (DNA): TGTGCCAGCAGTTATACGACCGGAAGCAATTCACCCCTCCACTTT.

In its sample, this clone was seen once. This chain uses TRBV19 with TRBJ1-5; 7 bases match TRBD1. Trimming cost V 7 bases and J 0 bases; bases outside gene matches: 6. The CDR3 covers 15 residues. The V gene's germline CDR1 is LNHDA and CDR2 SQIVND (reference sequence). CDR3 sequence reads: CASKGQLNSNQPQHF. In DNA form, the CDR3 reads TGTGCCAGTAAGGGACAGCTAAATAGCAATCAGCCCCAGCATTTT.

This clone came up a few times. The chain employs TRBV11-1 and TRBJ2-1; TRBD2 might be the D (6 bases). V was trimmed by 1 base and J by 3 bases, leaving 7 bases between them. Per the germline V gene, CDR1 is SGHAT and CDR2 is FQDESV (reference sequence). This CDR3 is 14 amino acids long. CDR3 region: CASSLVTSYNEQFF. The CDR3 region has the DNA TGTGCCAGCAGCTTAGTGACTAGCTACAATGAGCAGTTCTTC.

This rearrangement joins TRBV6-5 to TRBJ2-7; the D gene could be TRBD1 or TRBD2 (5 bases each). The CDR3 is 16 residues long. The V gene lost 0 bases and the J gene lost 3 bases, with 15 bases spanning the gap. The germline V gene encodes CDR1 MNHEY and CDR2 SVGAGI. CDR3 residues: CASSYSSGQASYEQYF. In DNA, the CDR3 is TGTGCCAGCAGTTACTCCTCGGGGCAGGCTAGCTACGAGCAGTACTTC.

This chain links TRBV7-9 with TRBJ2-7, with TRBD2 matching 12 bases. Germline CDR1 is SEHNR and CDR2 is FQNEAQ (reference sequence). The CDR3 length is 15 residues. The V gene end was trimmed by 3 bases and the J gene end by 0 bases; junction bases not matched to a gene: 0. This CDR3 is CASSLGLAGSYEQYF. DNA for the CDR3: TGTGCCAGCAGCTTGGGACTAGCGGGCTCCTACGAGCAGTACTTC.

The V call is TRBV27, the J call TRBJ1-2; 9 bases align to TRBD1. Per germline, CDR1 MNHEY and CDR2 SMNVEV (reference sequence). The junction had 4 bases not matched to a gene; V was cut back by 7 bases and J by 4 bases. The CDR3 covers 13 residues. This chain's CDR3 is CASKMTGGYGYTF. The CDR3 DNA is TGTGCCAGCAAAATGACAGGGGGCTATGGCTACACCTTC.

The chain has TRBV7-2 and TRBJ2-7; D possibly corresponds to TRBD1 (5 bases). V was pared by 3 bases and J by 0 bases, with 12 bases between. There are 15 residues in the CDR3. CDR1 is SGHTA and CDR2 is FQGNSA in the germline V gene. The CDR3 region is CASSFTATDSYEQYF. The CDR3 DNA is TGTGCCAGCAGCTTTACCGCGACAGACTCCTACGAGCAGTACTTC.

CDR3 residues: CASSQPTGGRNYGYTF. CDR3 nucleotide sequence: TGTGCCAGCAGCCAACCGACCGGGGGGCGAAACTATGGCTACACCTTC. The genes are TRBV4-2 and TRBJ1-2; perhaps TRBD1 as D (6 bases). The germline V gene encodes CDR1 LGHNA and CDR2 YNFKEQ. The CDR3 length is 16 residues. The ends were cut back, 2 bases at V and 2 bases at J, with 15 bases in the middle.